The T cell receptor (beta chain) described here comes from a study of OX40 agonist ivuxolimab in advanced cancers. Profiled with immunoSEQ multiplex PCR; TCRdb holds only in-frame clones, not every one. The data contain about 100,000 clones, 80% to 90% of them singletons. V dropped 1 base and J dropped 2 bases, with 9 bases sitting between them. The V gene's germline CDR1 is MGHRA and CDR2 YSYEKL. The CDR3 sequence is 14 residues long. This rearrangement joins TRBV4-1 to TRBJ2-7; no firm D call. The source is an adult with an advanced solid tumor such as melanoma, head and neck, liver or kidney cancer. The source was CD4+ or CD8+ T cells sorted from blood, collected in a trial of the OX40 agonist ivuxolimab. The CDR3 nucleotides are TGCGCCAGCAGCCAAGCCGCACCACCCTACGAGCAGTACTTC. This gives the protein CASSQAAPPYEQYF.